This entry is about one TCR beta chain. This sample is drawn from a study of T cells after yellow fever vaccination. TCRdb used MiXCR to reprocess the 5' RACE reads, holding one entry per CDR3 protein. The table lists around 310,000 distinct CDR3 sequences, 8.7% of them singletons. Specimen: PBMCs, collected on the day of the first yellow fever vaccination. This receptor was obtained from a man younger than 35 who received the YFV17D yellow fever vaccine.

This CDR3 is CASKGRGWLAEAFF. The DNA for the CDR3 is TGTGCCAGCAAGGGGAGAGGGTGGTTGGCTGAAGCTTTCTTT. The chain employs TRBV6-5 and TRBJ1-1, with D perhaps TRBD1 (5 bases). Germline values: CDR1 MNHEY, CDR2 SVGAGI. This CDR3 is 14 amino acids long. V lost 7 bases, J lost 6 bases, and 18 bases lay in between.